This record covers a single T cell receptor (beta chain). The source of the sample is a study of blood T cell repertoires in COVID-19. V trimming: 4 bases; J trimming: 1 base; junction bases outside the gene matches: 7. The length of the CDR3 is 16 residues. The germline gives CDR1 KGHSH, CDR2 LQKENI. The repertoire was sequenced with immunoSEQ multiplex PCR; TCRdb's copy has only in-frame clones and lacks some. The table shows 380,000 or so clones, with over 65% occurring only once. Sequencing was performed on peripheral blood. V gene TRBV18 combines with J gene TRBJ1-1; 9 bases are a match to TRBD1. This receptor was taken from a human donor with acute or convalescent COVID-19. The donor label of this sample is uncertain. CDR3 residues: CASSRGDRVRNTEAFF. The CDR3 region has the DNA TGTGCCAGCTCACGGGGGGACAGGGTTCGGAACACTGAAGCTTTCTTT.